These T cell receptor beta chains were read from a single sample in a study of siplizumab effects on memory and regulatory T cells. Sequencing was performed with immunoSEQ multiplex PCR; in TCRdb, only in-frame clones are kept and a portion is missing. The sample holds 98,000 or so clones, approximately 93% seen once. Sequencing was performed on Tregs sorted from blood. The receptors were sampled from a human donor in good health. Both conserved end residues are part of each CDR3. D genes are given only for firm matches. Size is stated for part of the rows, as once, few or many counts, or as a class when the clone is expanded.

CDR3 length: 11; D gene: -; J gene: TRBJ1-2; clone size: -; V gene: TRBV4-2; CDR3 protein: CASSQEGGYTF; CDR3 DNA: TGTGCCAGCAGCCAAGAGGGCGGCTACACCTTC
CDR3 length: 13; D gene: TRBD1; J gene: TRBJ1-1; clone size: -; V gene: TRBV7-8; CDR3 protein: CASSWTGSTEAFF; CDR3 DNA: TGTGCCAGCAGCTGGACAGGGTCGACTGAAGCTTTCTTT
CDR3 length: 13; D gene: -; J gene: TRBJ2-7; clone size: -; V gene: TRBV11-3; CDR3 protein: CASSRQVSYEQYF; CDR3 DNA: TGTGCCAGCAGCCGACAGGTTTCCTACGAGCAGTACTTC
CDR3 length: 14; D gene: -; J gene: TRBJ1-2; clone size: once; V gene: TRBV6-1; CDR3 protein: CASSEGTRSYGYTF; CDR3 DNA: TGTGCCAGCAGTGAAGGTACCAGGAGCTATGGCTACACCTTC
CDR3 length: 18; D gene: -; J gene: TRBJ2-3; clone size: once; V gene: TRBV4-1; CDR3 protein: CASSPRFHDIQYTDTQYF; CDR3 DNA: TGCGCCAGCAGCCCCCGGTTTCACGACATACAATACACAGATACGCAGTATTTT
CDR3 length: 15; D gene: -; J gene: TRBJ1-3; clone size: -; V gene: TRBV7-2; CDR3 protein: CASSRHPDSGNTIYF; CDR3 DNA: TGTGCCAGCAGTCGGCACCCTGACTCTGGAAACACCATATATTTT
CDR3 length: 12; D gene: -; J gene: TRBJ2-2; clone size: -; V gene: TRBV2; CDR3 protein: CASSVGTGELFF; CDR3 DNA: TGTGCCAGCAGTGTTGGGACCGGGGAGCTGTTTTTT
CDR3 length: 17; D gene: -; J gene: TRBJ2-1; clone size: -; V gene: TRBV7-9; CDR3 protein: CASSLVVGIADYNEQFF; CDR3 DNA: TGTGCCAGCAGCTTAGTTGTCGGGATAGCGGACTACAATGAGCAGTTCTTC
CDR3 length: 14; D gene: -; J gene: TRBJ2-5; clone size: -; V gene: TRBV7-3; CDR3 protein: CASSSTGGRETQYF; CDR3 DNA: TGTGCCAGCAGCTCGACTGGCGGCAGAGAGACCCAGTACTTC
CDR3 length: 13; D gene: TRBD1; J gene: TRBJ2-7; clone size: once; V gene: TRBV29-1; CDR3 protein: CSVDPGQGDEQYF; CDR3 DNA: TGCAGCGTTGATCCGGGACAGGGCGACGAGCAGTACTTC
CDR3 length: 13; D gene: TRBD1; J gene: TRBJ2-1; clone size: once; V gene: TRBV10-3; CDR3 protein: CAIRGQTNNEQFF; CDR3 DNA: TGTGCCATCAGGGGACAGACGAATAATGAGCAGTTCTTC
CDR3 length: 13; D gene: -; J gene: TRBJ2-1; clone size: -; V gene: TRBV2; CDR3 protein: CAKGRASYNEQFF; CDR3 DNA: TGTGCGAAAGGAAGGGCGTCCTACAATGAGCAGTTCTTC
CDR3 length: 15; D gene: -; J gene: TRBJ2-2; clone size: -; V gene: TRBV19; CDR3 protein: CASSIGGLVTGELFF; CDR3 DNA: TGTGCCAGTAGTATAGGGGGCCTTGTCACCGGGGAGCTGTTTTTT
CDR3 length: 17; D gene: -; J gene: TRBJ2-7; clone size: -; V gene: TRBV19; CDR3 protein: CASSISVRGRYAYEQYF; CDR3 DNA: TGTGCCAGTAGTATATCAGTGCGGGGCAGGTACGCCTACGAGCAGTACTTC
CDR3 length: 14; D gene: -; J gene: TRBJ1-2; clone size: -; V gene: TRBV5-1; CDR3 protein: CASSLGTVNYGYTF; CDR3 DNA: TGCGCCAGCAGCTTGGGGACAGTAAACTATGGCTACACCTTC
CDR3 length: 16; D gene: TRBD2; J gene: TRBJ2-3; clone size: -; V gene: TRBV18; CDR3 protein: CASSPRQTSLTDTQYF; CDR3 DNA: TGTGCCAGCTCACCGAGACAGACTAGCTTGACAGATACGCAGTATTTT
CDR3 length: 13; D gene: TRBD1; J gene: TRBJ1-2; clone size: -; V gene: TRBV10-3; CDR3 protein: CAISPQGADGYTF; CDR3 DNA: TGTGCCATCTCCCCGCAGGGGGCGGATGGCTACACCTTC
CDR3 length: 16; D gene: TRBD1; J gene: TRBJ2-1; clone size: -; V gene: TRBV7-3; CDR3 protein: CASSLWTGGLNNEQFF; CDR3 DNA: TGTGCCAGCAGCTTATGGACAGGGGGCCTAAACAATGAGCAGTTCTTC
CDR3 length: 16; D gene: TRBD2; J gene: TRBJ2-1; clone size: -; V gene: TRBV11-2; CDR3 protein: CASSFSSGGAWNEQFF; CDR3 DNA: TGTGCCAGCAGCTTTTCGTCCGGGGGGGCATGGAATGAGCAGTTCTTC
CDR3 length: 13; D gene: -; J gene: TRBJ2-1; clone size: -; V gene: TRBV30; CDR3 protein: CAWSDGASNEQFF; CDR3 DNA: TGTGCCTGGAGTGATGGCGCATCAAATGAGCAGTTCTTC
CDR3 length: 15; D gene: TRBD2; J gene: TRBJ2-3; clone size: -; V gene: TRBV5-1; CDR3 protein: CASSLSGARTDTQYF; CDR3 DNA: TGCGCCAGCAGCTTAAGCGGGGCCCGCACAGATACGCAGTATTTT
CDR3 length: 14; D gene: TRBD1; J gene: TRBJ1-2; clone size: -; V gene: TRBV6-1; CDR3 protein: CASSFKLQGTGYTF; CDR3 DNA: TGTGCCAGCAGTTTTAAACTACAGGGGACTGGCTACACCTTC
CDR3 length: 15; D gene: -; J gene: TRBJ1-6; clone size: -; V gene: TRBV4-2; CDR3 protein: CASSSPTTPYSPLHF; CDR3 DNA: TGTGCCAGCAGCTCCCCTACGACGCCTTATTCACCCCTCCACTTT
CDR3 length: 13; D gene: TRBD2; J gene: TRBJ2-2; clone size: once; V gene: TRBV12-5; CDR3 protein: CATRLAVGGELFF; CDR3 DNA: TGTGCTACCCGCCTAGCGGTGGGCGGGGAGCTGTTTTTT
CDR3 length: 14; D gene: TRBD2; J gene: TRBJ2-1; clone size: -; V gene: TRBV10-3; CDR3 protein: CAIRQRETYNEQFF; CDR3 DNA: TGTGCCATCAGACAGCGGGAGACGTACAATGAGCAGTTCTTC
CDR3 length: 12; D gene: -; J gene: TRBJ2-7; clone size: -; V gene: TRBV10-2; CDR3 protein: CASSRRGHEQYF; CDR3 DNA: TGCGCCAGCAGCCGGAGGGGGCACGAGCAGTACTTC
CDR3 length: 12; D gene: -; J gene: TRBJ2-3; clone size: -; V gene: TRBV23-1; CDR3 protein: CASWGSCDTQYF; CDR3 DNA: TGCGCCAGCTGGGGGTCTTGTGATACGCAGTATTTT
CDR3 length: 13; D gene: -; J gene: TRBJ2-3; clone size: -; V gene: TRBV5-4; CDR3 protein: CASSLGGLDTQYF; CDR3 DNA: TGTGCCAGCAGCTTGGGTGGTCTTGATACGCAGTATTTT
CDR3 length: 12; D gene: -; J gene: TRBJ2-7; clone size: -; V gene: TRBV2; CDR3 protein: CASSEARYEQYF; CDR3 DNA: TGTGCCAGCAGTGAAGCGCGCTACGAGCAGTACTTC